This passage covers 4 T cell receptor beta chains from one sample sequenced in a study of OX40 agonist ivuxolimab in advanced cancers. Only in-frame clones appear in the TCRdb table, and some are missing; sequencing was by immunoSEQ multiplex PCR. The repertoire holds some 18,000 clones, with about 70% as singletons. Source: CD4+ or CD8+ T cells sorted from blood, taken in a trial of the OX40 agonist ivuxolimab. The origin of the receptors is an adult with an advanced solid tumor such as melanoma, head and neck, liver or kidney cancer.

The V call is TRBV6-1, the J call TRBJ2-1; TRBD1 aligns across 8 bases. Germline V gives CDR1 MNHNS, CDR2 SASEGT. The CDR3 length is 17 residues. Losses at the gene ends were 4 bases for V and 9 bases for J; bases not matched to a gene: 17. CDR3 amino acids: CASSGSYDRGRWVEQFF. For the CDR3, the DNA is TGTGCCAGCAGTGGAAGTTACGACAGGGGTCGTTGGGTTGAGCAGTTCTTC.

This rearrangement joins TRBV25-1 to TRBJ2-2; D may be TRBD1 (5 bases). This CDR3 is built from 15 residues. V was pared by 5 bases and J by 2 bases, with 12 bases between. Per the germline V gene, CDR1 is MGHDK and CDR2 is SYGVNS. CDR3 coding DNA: TGTGCCAGCAGTTTAAACAGGCTTAACACCGGGGAGCTGTTTTTT. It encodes CASSLNRLNTGELFF.

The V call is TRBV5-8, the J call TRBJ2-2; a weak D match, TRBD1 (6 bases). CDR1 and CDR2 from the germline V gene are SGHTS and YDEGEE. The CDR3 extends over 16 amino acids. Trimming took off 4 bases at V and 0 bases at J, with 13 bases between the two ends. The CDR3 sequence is CASSDGQSANTGELFF. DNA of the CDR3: TGTGCCAGCAGCGATGGACAGTCCGCGAACACCGGGGAGCTGTTTTTT.

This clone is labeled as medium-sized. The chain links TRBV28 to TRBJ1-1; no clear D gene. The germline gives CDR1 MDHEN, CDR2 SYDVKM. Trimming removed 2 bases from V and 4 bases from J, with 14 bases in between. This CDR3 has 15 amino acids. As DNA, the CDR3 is TGTGCCAGCAGTTTACGACGTGGAGGGCTCACTGAAGCTTTCTTT. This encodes CASSLRRGGLTEAFF.